The entry below describes one TCR beta chain. The data are from a study of identical twins. TCRdb redid the calling of the 5' RACE reads with MiXCR, one entry per CDR3 protein. The table has under 900,000 distinct CDR3 sequences, 15% to 20% seen once. V lost 6 bases to trimming and J lost 10 bases; unmatched junction nucleotides: 9. The CDR3 spans 15 residues. Germline lookup yields CDR1 DFQATT and CDR2 SNEGSKA (reference sequence). The same sample was also used in a study of T cells expressing NK-cell markers.

Sequencing was performed on PBMCs. This chain uses TRBV20-1 with TRBJ2-1, with 16 bases lining up with TRBD2. The TCR originated in a woman under 30 in good health. The CDR3 loop reads CSAGGLAGGPREQFF. CDR3 bases: TGCAGTGCCGGGGGACTAGCGGGGGGGCCTCGGGAGCAGTTCTTC.